Following are 12 T cell receptor beta chains from one sample sequenced in a study of human T cells and chemical hapten exposure. Described time point: pre-sensitization, week 0. Stated treatment: therapeutic diphenylcyclopropenone sensitization with weekly scalp DPC. In TCRdb, the RACE reads were re-called with MiXCR into one record per CDR3 protein. The sample lists under 300,000 distinct CDR3 sequences, 7% to 10% occurring once. This sample comprised whole blood, obtained in connection with sensitization to the hapten diphenylcyclopropenone (DPC). The receptor source for this set is a woman between 40 and 50 years old with alopecia areata. Some clones in this sample may be carry-over from other donors' samples.

The chain has TRBV7-2 and TRBJ2-1; D is uncertain. The CDR3 runs to 13 residues. The V gene lost 5 bases and the J gene lost 8 bases, with 13 bases spanning the gap. In germline, CDR1 is SGHTA, CDR2 FQGNSA. The CDR3 is CASSLSRIDEQFF. As DNA, the CDR3 is TGTGCCAGCAGCCTATCTAGGATTGATGAGCAGTTCTTC.

This rearrangement joins TRBV4-1 to TRBJ2-7; no clear D. Germline V gives CDR1 MGHRA, CDR2 YSYEKL. Deletions cut 2 bases from V and 2 bases from J, with 13 bases between. This CDR3 is 15 amino acids long. CDR3 loop: CASSQYRDPTYEQYF. In nucleotides, the CDR3 is TGCGCCAGCAGCCAATACCGCGACCCCACCTACGAGCAGTACTTC.

This chain connects TRBV12-3 or TRBV12-4 to TRBJ2-3; tentatively, D is TRBD2 (6 bases). V was trimmed by 2 bases and J by 2 bases, leaving 8 bases between them. The CDR3 contains 14 residues. CDR3 sequence reads: CASSLRGNTDTQYF. As DNA, the CDR3 is TGTGCCAGCAGTTTACGCGGGAACACAGATACGCAGTATTTT.

This clonotype was counted many times. The chain has TRBV6-5 and TRBJ2-3; D is ambiguous. The CDR3 consists of 11 residues. Trimming left V 2 bases short and J 4 bases short, with 1 base between. The V gene's germline CDR1 is MNHEY and CDR2 SVGAGI. CDR3 region: CASSYADTQYF. The DNA of the CDR3 is TGTGCCAGCAGTTACGCAGATACGCAGTATTTT.

This clonotype was found a few times. This chain connects TRBV30 to TRBJ1-6, with 8 bases lining up with TRBD1. The CDR3 contains 13 residues. Germline values: CDR1 GTSNPN, CDR2 SVGIG (reference sequence). V shed 4 bases and J 10 bases; nucleotides not matched to a gene: 6. CDR3 sequence: CAWKRTGTSPLHF. The CDR3 coding sequence is TGTGCCTGGAAGCGGACAGGGACATCACCCCTCCACTTT.

CDR3 region: CSALSGTGGSPYEQYF. The DNA of the CDR3 is TGCAGTGCCCTGTCCGGGACAGGTGGTTCCCCCTACGAGCAGTACTTC. V and J are TRBV20-1 and TRBJ2-7; 8 nucleotides align to TRBD1. This CDR3 spans 16 amino acids. The germline V gene has CDR1 DFQATT and CDR2 SNEGSKA (reference sequence). V gave up 6 bases and J gave up 2 bases; unmatched junction bases: 15.

A few counts support this clonotype. V and J are TRBV9 and TRBJ2-7; D gene unclear. Between the trimmed V and J ends, which lost 2 bases and 1 base, there was a span of 10 bases. CDR3 length: 14 amino acids. From germline, CDR1 is SGDLS and CDR2 YYNGEE. CDR3: CASSVDLGSYEQYF. CDR3 in DNA: TGTGCCAGCAGCGTTGATCTCGGGTCCTACGAGCAGTACTTC.

There are a few counts of this clonotype. The chain links TRBV9 to TRBJ2-1; 10 bases align to TRBD2. J was trimmed by 3 bases and V by 4 bases; bases with no gene match: 7. Per germline, CDR1 SGDLS and CDR2 YYNGEE. This CDR3 region has 16 residues. Here the CDR3 reads CASSNYLAGVYNEQFF. The CDR3 DNA reads as TGTGCCAGCAGCAATTACCTAGCGGGAGTCTACAATGAGCAGTTCTTC.

The rearrangement links TRBV20-1 to TRBJ2-4; 9 nucleotides agree with TRBD2. The CDR3 sequence is 15 residues long. The trim removed 3 bases at V and 5 bases at J, leaving 8 bases unmatched. Germline CDR1 is DFQATT and CDR2 is SNEGSKA (reference sequence). The CDR3, as DNA: TGCAGTGCTAGCGAAGGCGGGAGGGCCGAAAACATTCAGTACTTC. This gives the protein CSASEGGRAENIQYF.

This clonotype was picked up many times. The chain recombines TRBV10-3 with TRBJ2-3, with TRBD2 matching over 10 bases. This CDR3 has 13 residues. V was clipped by 10 bases and J by 4 bases; unmatched bases: 5. In germline, CDR1 is ENHRY, CDR2 SYGVKD. The CDR3 nucleotides read TGTGCCACAAAGCGGGAGGGGGCAGATACGCAGTATTTT. This encodes CATKREGADTQYF.

V is TRBV4-2 and J is TRBJ2-5, with D perhaps being TRBD1 or TRBD2 (5 bases each). CDR3 length equals 17 residues. CDR1 is LGHNA and CDR2 is YNFKEQ in the germline V gene. V lost 0 bases and J lost 2, with 16 bases in between. The CDR3 here is CASSQEAWGSEQETQYF. The DNA of the CDR3 is TGTGCCAGCAGCCAAGAAGCCTGGGGGAGTGAACAAGAGACCCAGTACTTC.

V usage is TRBV29-1 and J usage is TRBJ2-3; D may be TRBD1 (5 bases). Germline V lookup: CDR1 SQVTM, CDR2 ANQGSEA. CDR3 length equals 13 residues. V was pared by 6 bases and J by 1 base, with 11 bases between. CDR3 in amino acids: CSVKGQGTDTQYF. The DNA of the CDR3 is TGCAGCGTCAAGGGGCAGGGCACAGATACGCAGTATTTT.